This passage covers 14 T cell receptor beta chains from one sample sequenced in a study of PD-1 blockade in classical Hodgkin lymphoma. Sequencing was performed with immunoSEQ multiplex PCR; in TCRdb, only in-frame clones are kept and a portion is missing. The sample contains around 100,000 clones, less than 95% of which appear only once. Time point given: cycle 4 day 1 (C4D1), after 6 weeks of nivolumab. Every patient experienced relapse after autologous stem cell transplantation, and brentuximab vedotin exposure varied. Material: peripheral blood mononuclear cells (PBMCs), obtained before the fourth cycle of nivolumab. These receptors all stem from a human donor with classical Hodgkin lymphoma.

The V gene is TRBV27, the J gene TRBJ1-2; no clear D gene. V was clipped by 1 base and J by 4 bases, with 7 bases between them. Germline CDR1 and CDR2: MNHEY and SMNVEV (reference sequence). The length of the CDR3 is 13 residues. This CDR3 reads CASSLWEGYGYTF. For the CDR3, the DNA is TGTGCCAGCAGTTTATGGGAAGGCTATGGCTACACCTTC.

The chain employs TRBV28 and TRBJ2-2; 11 bases are a match to TRBD2. V shed 8 bases and J 7 bases; nucleotides not matched to a gene: 9. CDR1 is MDHEN and CDR2 is SYDVKM in the germline V gene. This CDR3 has 15 amino acids. CDR3 in DNA: TGTGCCAGCGGGGACGGGACTAGCGGTTTCGGGGAGCTGTTTTTT. This sequence encodes CASGDGTSGFGELFF.

The rearrangement uses TRBV19 and TRBJ1-1; a weak D match, TRBD1 (6 bases). The V end was cut by 2 bases, the J end by 5 bases, with 9 bases between. CDR1 is LNHDA and CDR2 is SQIVND in the germline V gene (reference sequence). The CDR3 has 13 residues. The CDR3 bases are TGTGCCAGTAGTATATTAAGGGGGACTGAAGCTTTCTTT. It encodes CASSILRGTEAFF.

The chain combines TRBV4-2 with TRBJ1-4, with 8 bases fitting TRBD1. Germline CDR1 and CDR2: LGHNA and YNFKEQ. This CDR3 spans 16 amino acids. Trimming at V came to 2 bases and at J to 8 bases, leaving 10 bases not matched to a gene. Written as DNA, the CDR3 is TGTGCCAGCAGCCAATCACAGGGGACAGGTGCCGAAAAACTGTTTTTT. This sequence encodes CASSQSQGTGAEKLFF.

The rearrangement uses TRBV5-1 and TRBJ2-1, with D tentatively TRBD1 (6 bases). This CDR3 spans 15 amino acids. Germline V lookup: CDR1 SGHRS, CDR2 YFSETQ. Trimming cost V 3 bases and J 3 bases, with 13 bases left between them. The CDR3 coding sequence is TGCGCCAGCAGCTACTCCGGGACAAGCTACAATGAGCAGTTCTTC. Encoded protein: CASSYSGTSYNEQFF. Full variable domain (remainder filled in from reference TRBV5-1 and TRBJ2-1): KAGVTQTPRYLIKTRGQQVTLSCSPISGHRSVSWYQQTPGQGLQFLFEYFSETQRNKGNFPGRFSGRQFSNSRSEMNVSTLELGDSALYLCASSYSGTSYNEQFFGPGTRLTVL.

The V call is TRBV6-1, the J call TRBJ1-2; 8 nucleotides agree with TRBD1. The CDR3 covers 15 residues. V was pared by 5 bases and J by 2 bases, with 7 bases of the junction left unmatched. Per germline, CDR1 MNHNS and CDR2 SASEGT. CDR3 DNA sequence: TGTGCCAGCAGTCCACAGGGGGGATTCAACTATGGCTACACCTTC. Amino acids: CASSPQGGFNYGYTF.

The rearrangement joins TRBV7-9 to TRBJ2-1; 10 bases agree with TRBD1. Germline V lookup: CDR1 SEHNR, CDR2 FQNEAQ (reference sequence). CDR3 length: 16 residues. With V trimmed by 4 bases and J by 3 bases, 6 bases remained unmatched. CDR3 protein: CASSSIGQGVYNEQFF. CDR3 coding DNA: TGTGCCAGCAGCTCGATTGGACAGGGGGTCTACAATGAGCAGTTCTTC. The whole variable domain, filled in from reference TRBV7-9 and TRBJ2-1, reads DTGVSQNPRHKITKRGQNVTFRCDPISEHNRLYWYRQTLGQGPEFLTYFQNEAQLEKSRLLSDRFSAERPKGSFSTLEIQRTEQGDSAMYLCASSSIGQGVYNEQFFGPGTRLTVL.

The chain has TRBV7-9 and TRBJ2-7, with TRBD2 matching 12 bases. V shed 6 bases, J shed 3 bases, and the junction held 3 bases outside the gene matches. CDR1 and CDR2 from the germline V gene are SEHNR and FQNEAQ (reference sequence). The length of the CDR3 is 14 residues. In nucleotides, the CDR3 is TGTGCCAGCAGTAGACTAGCGGGGGACTACGAGCAGTACTTC. This translates into CASSRLAGDYEQYF.

This chain uses TRBV7-3 with TRBJ1-1; D gene unclear. V gave up 5 bases and J gave up 1 base, with 20 bases separating them. Germline V gives CDR1 SGHTA, CDR2 FQGTGA. There are 17 residues in the CDR3. CDR3 in DNA: TGTGCCAGCAGCCGATATCAGTCAGGAATTCAGAACACTGAAGCTTTCTTT. Amino acid sequence: CASSRYQSGIQNTEAFF.

The chain links TRBV18 to TRBJ2-7; D is perhaps TRBD1 or TRBD2 (5 bases each). The V gene's germline CDR1 is KGHSH and CDR2 LQKENI. This CDR3 comprises 15 residues. The V and J ends lost 4 bases and 2 bases respectively, with 15 bases between them. The chain's CDR3 is CASSRTGTITYEQYF. CDR3 coding DNA: TGTGCCAGCTCACGCACCGGGACGATCACCTACGAGCAGTACTTC. Complete variable domain (other parts from reference TRBV18 and TRBJ2-7): NAGVMQNPRHLVRRRGQEARLRCSPMKGHSHVYWYRQLPEEGLKFMVYLQKENIIDESGMPKERFSAEFPKEGPSILRIQQVVRGDSAAYFCASSRTGTITYEQYFGPGTRLTVT.

This chain connects TRBV25-1 to TRBJ1-6; D is possibly TRBD1 (6 bases). V lost 0 bases to trimming and J lost 10 bases, with 22 bases between them. The CDR3 spans 18 residues. The germline V gene encodes CDR1 MGHDK and CDR2 SYGVNS. CDR3 loop: CASSEYGGAGRASSPLHF. CDR3 nucleotides: TGTGCCAGCAGTGAATATGGGGGGGCAGGGCGAGCTAGCTCACCCCTCCACTTT.

The rearrangement uses TRBV7-6 and TRBJ1-1, with D maybe TRBD1 (6 bases). V gave up 0 bases and J gave up 11 bases, with 16 bases separating them. Germline lookup yields CDR1 SGHVS and CDR2 FNYEAQ. CDR3 length: 14 residues. CDR3 protein: CASSLAGAGSRAFF. CDR3 bases: TGTGCCAGCAGCTTAGCGGGGGCAGGGAGCCGGGCTTTCTTT.

This rearrangement joins TRBV19 to TRBJ2-3; D is uncertain. The CDR3 consists of 11 residues. Trimming took off 6 bases at V and 5 bases at J, with 6 bases between the two ends. Germline lookup yields CDR1 LNHDA and CDR2 SQIVND (reference sequence). The CDR3: CASSFQDTQYF. The CDR3 DNA is TGTGCCAGTAGCTTTCAAGATACGCAGTATTTT.

The V gene is TRBV2, the J gene TRBJ1-4, with D tentatively TRBD1 (5 bases). Per the germline V gene, CDR1 is SNHLY and CDR2 is FYNNEI. V gave up 8 bases and J gave up 8 bases, with 15 bases separating them. CDR3 size: 13 residues. The CDR3 DNA reads TGTGCCAGCGGAAGAGTAAGGGGAGAAAAACTGTTTTTT. This encodes CASGRVRGEKLFF.